This T cell receptor beta chain is drawn from a study of T cells in Graves' hyperthyroidism and ophthalmopathy. Amplified regions were TCR beta CDR3 sequences from RNA transcripts. Primed by the HTBI set, a first-round RT-PCR was run on the TCR CDR3. TCRdb processed the multiplex PCR reads anew with MiXCR; each CDR3 protein has one entry. In the table there are some 380,000 distinct CDR3 sequences, roughly 14% of which are singletons. The sample consisted of blood. This TCR was recovered from a man aged 25-40 years with Graves' hyperthyroidism that later progressed to Graves' ophthalmopathy.

CDR3 nucleotides: TGTGCCAGCAGTCCCGCCGGGGGAACTGGCTACACCTTC. This translates into CASSPAGGTGYTF. The chain is built from TRBV12-3 or TRBV12-4 and TRBJ1-2; tentatively, D is TRBD1 (5 bases). Trimming cost V 5 bases and J 7 bases, with 14 bases left between them. The CDR3 covers 13 residues.